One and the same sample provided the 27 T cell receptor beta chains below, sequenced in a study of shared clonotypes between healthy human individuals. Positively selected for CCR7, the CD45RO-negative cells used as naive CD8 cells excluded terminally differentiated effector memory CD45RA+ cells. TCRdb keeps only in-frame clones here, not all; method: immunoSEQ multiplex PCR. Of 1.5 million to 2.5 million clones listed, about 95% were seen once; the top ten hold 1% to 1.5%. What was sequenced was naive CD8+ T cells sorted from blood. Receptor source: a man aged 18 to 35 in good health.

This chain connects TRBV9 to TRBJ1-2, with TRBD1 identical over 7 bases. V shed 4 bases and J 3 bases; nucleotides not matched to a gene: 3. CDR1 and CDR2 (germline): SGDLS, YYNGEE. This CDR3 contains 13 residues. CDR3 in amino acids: CASSLGQDYGYTF. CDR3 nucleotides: TGTGCCAGCAGCCTCGGACAGGACTATGGCTACACCTTC.

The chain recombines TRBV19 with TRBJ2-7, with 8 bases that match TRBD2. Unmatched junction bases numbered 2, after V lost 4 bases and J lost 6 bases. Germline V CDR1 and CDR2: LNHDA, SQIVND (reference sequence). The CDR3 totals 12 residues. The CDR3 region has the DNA TGTGCCAGTAGTACGGGGGGGGCCGAGCAGTACTTC. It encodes CASSTGGAEQYF.

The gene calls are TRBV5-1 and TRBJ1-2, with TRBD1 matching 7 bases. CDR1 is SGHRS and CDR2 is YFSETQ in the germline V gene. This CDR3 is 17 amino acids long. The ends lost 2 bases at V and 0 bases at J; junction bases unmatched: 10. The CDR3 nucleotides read TGCGCCAGCAGCTTTCGCGGACAGGCTATTCCTAACTATGGCTACACCTTC. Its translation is CASSFRGQAIPNYGYTF.

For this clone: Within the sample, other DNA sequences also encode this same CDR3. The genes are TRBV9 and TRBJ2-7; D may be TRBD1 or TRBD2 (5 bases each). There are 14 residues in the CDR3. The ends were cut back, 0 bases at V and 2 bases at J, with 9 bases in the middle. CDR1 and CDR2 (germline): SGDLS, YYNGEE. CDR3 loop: CASSVEGEPYEQYF. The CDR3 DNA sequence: TGTGCCAGCAGCGTAGAAGGGGAGCCCTACGAGCAGTACTTC.

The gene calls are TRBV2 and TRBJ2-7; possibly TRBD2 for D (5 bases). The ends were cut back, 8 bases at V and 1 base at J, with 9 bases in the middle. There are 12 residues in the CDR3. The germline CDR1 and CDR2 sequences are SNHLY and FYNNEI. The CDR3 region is CASAGMSYEQYF. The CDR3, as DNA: TGTGCCAGCGCCGGGATGTCCTACGAGCAGTACTTC.

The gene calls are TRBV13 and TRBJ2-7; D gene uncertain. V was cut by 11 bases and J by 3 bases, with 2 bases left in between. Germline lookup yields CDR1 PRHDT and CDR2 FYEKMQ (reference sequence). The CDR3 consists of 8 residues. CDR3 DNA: TGTGCCGGCTACGAGCAGTACTTC. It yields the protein CAGYEQYF.

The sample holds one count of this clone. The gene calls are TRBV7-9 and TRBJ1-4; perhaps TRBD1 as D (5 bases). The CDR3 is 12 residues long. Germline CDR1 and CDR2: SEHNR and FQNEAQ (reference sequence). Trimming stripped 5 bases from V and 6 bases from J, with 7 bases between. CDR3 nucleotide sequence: TGTGCCAGCAGCCAGGGAGATGAAAAACTGTTTTTT. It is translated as CASSQGDEKLFF.

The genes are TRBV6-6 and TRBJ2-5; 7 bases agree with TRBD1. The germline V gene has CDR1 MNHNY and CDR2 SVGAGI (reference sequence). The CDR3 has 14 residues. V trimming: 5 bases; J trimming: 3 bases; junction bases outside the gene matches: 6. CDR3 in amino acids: CASSDWDSEETQYF. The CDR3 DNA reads TGTGCCAGCAGTGACTGGGACAGTGAAGAGACCCAGTACTTC.

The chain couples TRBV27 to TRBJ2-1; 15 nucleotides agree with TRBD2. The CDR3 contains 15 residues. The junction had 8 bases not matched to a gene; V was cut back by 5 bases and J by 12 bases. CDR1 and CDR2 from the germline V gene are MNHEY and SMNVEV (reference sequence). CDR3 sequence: CASSPGTSGGFGQFF. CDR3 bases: TGTGCCAGCAGTCCTGGGACTAGCGGGGGGTTTGGGCAGTTCTTC.

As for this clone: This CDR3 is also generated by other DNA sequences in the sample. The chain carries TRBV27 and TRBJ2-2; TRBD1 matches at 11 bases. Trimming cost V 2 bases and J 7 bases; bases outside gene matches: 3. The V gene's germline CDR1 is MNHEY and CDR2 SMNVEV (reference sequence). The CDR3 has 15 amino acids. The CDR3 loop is CASSLGQGAGGELFF. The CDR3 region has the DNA TGTGCCAGCAGTTTAGGACAGGGGGCCGGCGGGGAGCTGTTTTTT.

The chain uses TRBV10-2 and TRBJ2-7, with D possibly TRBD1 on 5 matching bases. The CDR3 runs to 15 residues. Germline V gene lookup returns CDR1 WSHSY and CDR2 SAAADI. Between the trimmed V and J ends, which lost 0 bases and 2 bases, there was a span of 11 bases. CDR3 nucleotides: TGCGCCAGCAGTGAGTCTGAGACAGTGACCTACGAGCAGTACTTC. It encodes CASSESETVTYEQYF.

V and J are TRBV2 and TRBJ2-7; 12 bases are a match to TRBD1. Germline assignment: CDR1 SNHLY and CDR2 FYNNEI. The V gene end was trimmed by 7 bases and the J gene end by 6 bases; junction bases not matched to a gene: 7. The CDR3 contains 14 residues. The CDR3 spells CASISGQGAGEQYF. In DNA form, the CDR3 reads TGTGCCAGCATTTCGGGACAGGGGGCAGGCGAGCAGTACTTC. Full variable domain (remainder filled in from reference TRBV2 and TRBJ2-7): EPEVTQTPSHQVTQMGQEVILRCVPISNHLYFYWYRQILGQKVEFLVSFYNNEISEKSEIFDDQFSVERPDGSNFTLKIRSTKLEDSAMYFCASISGQGAGEQYFGPGTRLTVT.

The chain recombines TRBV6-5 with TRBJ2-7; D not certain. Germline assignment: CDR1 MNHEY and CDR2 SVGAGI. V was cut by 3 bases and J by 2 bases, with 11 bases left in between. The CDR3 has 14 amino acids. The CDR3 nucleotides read TGTGCCAGCAGTTATTCCTCGGTAGCCTACGAGCAGTACTTC. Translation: CASSYSSVAYEQYF.

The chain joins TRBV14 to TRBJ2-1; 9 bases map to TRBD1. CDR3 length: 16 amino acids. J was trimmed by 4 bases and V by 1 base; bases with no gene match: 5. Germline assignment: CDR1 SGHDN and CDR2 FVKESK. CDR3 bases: TGTGCCAGCAGCCAAGGGACAGGGGCCCCTTACAATGAGCAGTTCTTC. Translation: CASSQGTGAPYNEQFF.

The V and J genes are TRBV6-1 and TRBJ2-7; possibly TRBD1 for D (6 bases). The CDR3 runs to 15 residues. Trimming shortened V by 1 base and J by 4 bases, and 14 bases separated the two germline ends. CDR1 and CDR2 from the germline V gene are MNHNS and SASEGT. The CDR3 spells CASSEDPGTIYEQYF. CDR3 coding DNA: TGTGCCAGCAGTGAAGACCCCGGGACAATATACGAGCAGTACTTC.

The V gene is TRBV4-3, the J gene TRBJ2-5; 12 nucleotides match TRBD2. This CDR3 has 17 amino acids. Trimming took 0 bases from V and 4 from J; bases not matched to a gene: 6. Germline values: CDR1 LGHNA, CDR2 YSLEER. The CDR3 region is CASSQDWALAGGETQYF. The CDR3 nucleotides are TGCGCCAGCAGCCAAGATTGGGCACTAGCGGGAGGAGAGACCCAGTACTTC.

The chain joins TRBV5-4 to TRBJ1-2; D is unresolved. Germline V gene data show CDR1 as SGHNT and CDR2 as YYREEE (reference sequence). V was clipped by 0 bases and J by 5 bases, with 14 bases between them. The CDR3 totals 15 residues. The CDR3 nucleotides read TGTGCCAGCAGCTTGGGGCAGACCATTAGTTATGGCTACACCTTC. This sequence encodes CASSLGQTISYGYTF.

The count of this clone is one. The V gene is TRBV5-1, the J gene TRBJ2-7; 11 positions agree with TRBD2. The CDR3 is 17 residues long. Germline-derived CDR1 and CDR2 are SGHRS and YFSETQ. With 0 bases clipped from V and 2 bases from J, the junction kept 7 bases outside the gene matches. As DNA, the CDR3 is TGCGCCAGCAGCTTGGAGTTTACTAGCGGGGGACCCTACGAGCAGTACTTC. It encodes CASSLEFTSGGPYEQYF.

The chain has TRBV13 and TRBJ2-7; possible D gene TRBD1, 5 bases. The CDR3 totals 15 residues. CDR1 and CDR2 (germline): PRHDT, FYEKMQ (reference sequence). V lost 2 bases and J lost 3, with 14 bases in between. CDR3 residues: CASSLHSETVYEQYF. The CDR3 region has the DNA TGTGCCAGCAGCTTACATTCCGAGACAGTCTACGAGCAGTACTTC.

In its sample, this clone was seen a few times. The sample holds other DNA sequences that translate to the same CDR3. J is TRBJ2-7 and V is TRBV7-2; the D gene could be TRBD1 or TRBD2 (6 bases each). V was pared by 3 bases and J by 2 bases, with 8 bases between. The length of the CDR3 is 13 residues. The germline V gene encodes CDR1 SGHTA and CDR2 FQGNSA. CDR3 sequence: CASSLRGAYEQYF. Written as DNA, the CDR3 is TGTGCCAGCAGCTTGAGGGGGGCCTACGAGCAGTACTTC.

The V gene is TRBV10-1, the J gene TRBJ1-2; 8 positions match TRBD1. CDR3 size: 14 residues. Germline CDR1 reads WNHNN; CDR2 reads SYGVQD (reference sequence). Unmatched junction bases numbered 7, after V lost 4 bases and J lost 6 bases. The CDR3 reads CASSGDRRLDGYTF. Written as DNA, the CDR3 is TGCGCCAGCAGTGGGGACAGGCGCCTAGATGGCTACACCTTC.

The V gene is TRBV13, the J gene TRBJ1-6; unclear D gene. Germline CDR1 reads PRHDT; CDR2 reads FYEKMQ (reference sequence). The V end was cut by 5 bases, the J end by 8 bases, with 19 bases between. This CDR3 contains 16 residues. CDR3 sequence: CASSLREGLWDSPLHF. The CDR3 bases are TGTGCCAGCAGCCTCCGAGAGGGCTTGTGGGATTCACCCCTCCACTTT.

The CDR3 nucleotides are TGTGCCAGCGAGGACAAACAGAACACCGGGGAGCTGTTTTTT. Its translation: CASEDKQNTGELFF. The rearrangement joins TRBV7-9 to TRBJ2-2; perhaps TRBD1 as D (5 bases). The CDR3 covers 14 residues. V was trimmed by 8 bases and J by 1 base, leaving 11 bases between them. CDR1 is SEHNR, CDR2 FQNEAQ, per germline (reference sequence).

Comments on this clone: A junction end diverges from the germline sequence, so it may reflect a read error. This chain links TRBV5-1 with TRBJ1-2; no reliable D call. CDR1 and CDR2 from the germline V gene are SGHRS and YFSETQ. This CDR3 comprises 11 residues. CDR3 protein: CASRAPLRRLF. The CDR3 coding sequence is TGCGCCAGCAGAGCGCCTCTGAGGAGGCTCTTC.

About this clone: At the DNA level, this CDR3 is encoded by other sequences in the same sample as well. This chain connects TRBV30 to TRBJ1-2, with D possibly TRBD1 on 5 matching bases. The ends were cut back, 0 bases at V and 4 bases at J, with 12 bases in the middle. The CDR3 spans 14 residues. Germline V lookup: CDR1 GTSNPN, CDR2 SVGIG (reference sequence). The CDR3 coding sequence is TGTGCCTGGAGTGTACTTGTAGGGGCCTATGGCTACACCTTC. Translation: CAWSVLVGAYGYTF.

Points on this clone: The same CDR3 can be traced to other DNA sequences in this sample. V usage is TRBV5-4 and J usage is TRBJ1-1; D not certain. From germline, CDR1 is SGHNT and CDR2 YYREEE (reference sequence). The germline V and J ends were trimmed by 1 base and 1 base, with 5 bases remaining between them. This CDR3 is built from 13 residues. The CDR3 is CASSLPANTEAFF. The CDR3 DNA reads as TGTGCCAGCAGCTTGCCCGCGAACACTGAAGCTTTCTTT.

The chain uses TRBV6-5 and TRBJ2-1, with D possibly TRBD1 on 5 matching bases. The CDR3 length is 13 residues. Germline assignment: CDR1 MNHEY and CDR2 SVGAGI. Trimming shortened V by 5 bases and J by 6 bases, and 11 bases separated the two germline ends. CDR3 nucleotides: TGTGCCAGCAGTGATGCTCAGGGCAATGAGCAGTTCTTC. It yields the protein CASSDAQGNEQFF.